The source of this T cell receptor (beta chain) is a study of blood T cells in healthy people across ages. Findings and caveats of the study: Both higher diversity and more naive CD4+ cells marked long-lived donors when set against aged donors.

A second PCR, run for 7 to 11 cycles, used a sample-barcoded 5' primer plus a J-beta primer mix. The authors tagged each cDNA molecule using a template-switch adaptor with 12 random nucleotides. TCRdb re-called the 5' RACE reads with MiXCR, one entry per CDR3 protein. The sample records some 1,000,000 distinct CDR3 sequences, 25% being singletons. In this sample, this clonotype turned up once. No antigen is known for it. These same data were also listed under a study on T cells of mothers and their children. That source reports: Roughly 6 children, together with their three healthy Caucasian mothers, made up the donors.

Sequenced sample: blood. This TCR was recovered from a girl aged 2 to 10 in good health.

The CDR3 DNA reads TGCGCCAGCAGCCCGGGCGCAGAGTTGTTCGTGAACACTGAAGCTTTCTTT. Amino acids: CASSPGAELFVNTEAFF. The chain is built from TRBV4-3 and TRBJ1-1; D call uncertain. V shed 4 bases and J shed 0 bases, with 18 bases lying between them. The CDR3 loop spans 17 amino acids. Looked up from germline, CDR1 is LGHNA and CDR2 is YSLEER.